This T cell receptor (beta chain) was retrieved from a study of T cell changes during pregnancy in multiple sclerosis. Some clones are missing from TCRdb's copy, which holds only in-frame ones; the method was immunoSEQ multiplex PCR. The profile shows approximately 47,000 clones, approximately 95% of them singletons. Germline V gene lookup returns CDR1 SGHRS and CDR2 YFSETQ. V lost 6 bases, J lost 0 bases, and 12 bases lay in between. The CDR3 totals 15 residues. The sequencing here drew on CD4+ T cells from peripheral blood mononuclear cells, taken in the first trimester of pregnancy. This chain links TRBV5-1 with TRBJ2-2; D is perhaps TRBD1 (6 bases). The TCR comes from a female donor with multiple sclerosis, enrolled in a pregnancy study. The CDR3 bases are TGCGCCAGCATTGTGGGGGCCGCGAACACCGGGGAGCTGTTTTTT. Amino acids: CASIVGAANTGELFF.